Below are 23 T cell receptor beta chains sequenced from a single sample in a study of blood T cell repertoires in COVID-19. The data were produced by immunoSEQ multiplex PCR, yet TCRdb's version contains in-frame clones alone and is incomplete. The repertoire has 150,000 to 200,000 clones, approximately 83% of them found once; the top ten carry more than 7%. The sample taken for sequencing was peripheral blood. Every receptor here comes from an elderly woman with active or convalescent COVID-19.

V and J are TRBV27 and TRBJ2-5, with a tentative D call TRBD1 (5 bases). Germline V gene lookup returns CDR1 MNHEY and CDR2 SMNVEV (reference sequence). This CDR3 spans 16 amino acids. Trimming left V 5 bases short and J 1 base short, with 17 bases between. The CDR3 region is CASSLGQGKSQETQYF. Here the CDR3 DNA reads TGTGCCAGCAGTCTTGGGCAGGGAAAAAGCCAAGAGACCCAGTACTTC.

The chain recombines TRBV6-6 with TRBJ2-1; TRBD1 might be the D (6 bases). CDR1 MNHNY and CDR2 SVGAGI come from the germline V gene (reference sequence). V was cut by 8 bases and J by 14 bases, with 25 bases left in between. The CDR3 has 14 residues. CDR3: CASLRPGHLREKFF. CDR3 nucleotides: TGTGCCAGCTTACGTCCGGGACACCTTAGGGAGAAGTTCTTC.

The rearrangement uses TRBV5-4 and TRBJ2-5, with D perhaps TRBD2 (6 bases). V was clipped by 1 base and J by 5 bases, with 12 bases between them. Looked up from germline, CDR1 is SGHNT and CDR2 is YYREEE (reference sequence). There are 14 residues in the CDR3. CDR3 sequence reads: CASSLSSGRETQYF. DNA of the CDR3: TGTGCCAGCAGCTTGAGTTCAGGGAGGGAGACCCAGTACTTC.

This chain connects TRBV9 to TRBJ2-1; the D is unclear. The CDR3 loop spans 13 amino acids. Trimming shortened V by 3 bases and J by 8 bases, and 12 bases separated the two germline ends. The germline V gene encodes CDR1 SGDLS and CDR2 YYNGEE. CDR3 in amino acids: CASSAQNFDEQFF. In DNA, the CDR3 is TGTGCCAGCAGCGCGCAAAACTTCGATGAGCAGTTCTTC.

The chain joins TRBV6-5 to TRBJ1-2; tentatively, D is TRBD1 (5 bases). V lost 5 bases, J lost 8 bases, and 15 bases lay in between. Germline V gene data show CDR1 as MNHEY and CDR2 as SVGAGI. This CDR3 is 13 amino acids long. The CDR3 sequence: CASSPDSRGGYTF. In DNA form, the CDR3 reads TGTGCCAGCAGTCCCGACTCTCGGGGGGGCTACACCTTC.

The chain combines TRBV10-2 with TRBJ1-4; 7 positions match TRBD1. From germline, CDR1 is WSHSY and CDR2 SAAADI. Germline trimming cut 8 bases from V and 10 bases from J; bases unmatched to any gene: 7. The CDR3 totals 12 residues. Here the CDR3 DNA reads TGCGCCAGCGGGACAGATCTAGGAAAACTGTTTTTT. It codes for CASGTDLGKLFF.

A remark on this clone: Other nucleotide sequences from this sample produce the same CDR3. The chain uses TRBV18 and TRBJ1-3; a possible D gene is TRBD1 (5 bases). Trimming cost V 0 bases and J 2 bases, with 8 bases left between them. Germline CDR1 KGHSH, CDR2 LQKENI. CDR3 length: 15 amino acids. CDR3 coding DNA: TGTGCCAGCTCACCACCTCAGGGTGCTGGAAACACCATATATTTT. This translates into CASSPPQGAGNTIYF. Full variable domain (outside the CDR3, taken from reference TRBV18 and TRBJ1-3): NAGVMQNPRHLVRRRGQEARLRCSPMKGHSHVYWYRQLPEEGLKFMVYLQKENIIDESGMPKERFSAEFPKEGPSILRIQQVVRGDSAAYFCASSPPQGAGNTIYFGEGSWLTVV.

V and J are TRBV11-3 and TRBJ1-1; D gene ambiguous. The CDR3 loop spans 18 amino acids. Trimming removed 5 bases from V and 4 bases from J, with 26 bases in between. The germline V gene encodes CDR1 SGHNT and CDR2 YENEEA. Here the CDR3 DNA reads TGTGCCAGCAGCCCCCCCCCAGGAATCTCCTGGGTGGGCACTGAAGCTTTCTTT. It encodes CASSPPPGISWVGTEAFF.

The J gene is TRBJ1-2, the V gene TRBV5-1, with D perhaps matching TRBD1 (5 bases). The CDR3 totals 15 residues. In germline, CDR1 is SGHRS, CDR2 YFSETQ. V dropped 4 bases and J dropped 7 bases, with 20 bases sitting between them. CDR3 sequence (DNA): TGCGCCAGCAGCCCAGCGGGGACGCAGAGCGGTGGCTACACCTTC. Protein: CASSPAGTQSGGYTF.

The gene calls are TRBV3-1 (or the pseudogene TRBV3-2) and TRBJ1-4, with D possibly TRBD1 on 5 matching bases. CDR3 length: 15 residues. From germline, CDR1 is LGHDT and CDR2 YNNKEL (reference sequence). The V gene lost 3 bases and the J gene lost 10 bases, with 18 bases spanning the gap. The CDR3 sequence is CASSQHRTTNLKLFF. Written as DNA, the CDR3 is TGTGCCAGCAGCCAGCATAGGACAACAAACCTAAAACTGTTTTTT.

The chain joins TRBV5-1 to TRBJ1-1, with D tentatively TRBD1 (6 bases). This CDR3 is 18 amino acids long. Trimming pared 0 bases from V and 5 bases from J, leaving 23 bases between. Per the germline V gene, CDR1 is SGHRS and CDR2 is YFSETQ. The CDR3 loop is CASSLASQGSLLGTEAFF. The CDR3 DNA reads as TGCGCCAGCAGCTTGGCCAGTCAGGGGTCCCTTTTGGGGACTGAAGCTTTCTTT.

Turning to this clone: A far larger clone differs by one base, so this is likely a read error. J is TRBJ1-1 and V is TRBV27, with 8 bases matching TRBD1. Germline values: CDR1 MNHEY, CDR2 SMNVEV (reference sequence). The CDR3 sequence is 13 residues long. Unmatched junction bases numbered 1, after V lost 6 bases and J lost 1 base. The CDR3 bases are TGTGCCAGCAGCGGACAGGGGAACACTGAAGCTTTCTTT. This codes for CASSGQGNTEAFF.

The rearrangement links TRBV12-5 to TRBJ2-7, with unresolved D. The CDR3 length is 13 residues. V was clipped by 2 bases and J by 5 bases, with 10 bases between them. Per the germline V gene, CDR1 is LGHNT and CDR2 is FRNRAP. The CDR3 DNA sequence: TGTGCTAGTGGTTTGCCGCCTTCAGACGAGCAGTACTTC. Protein product: CASGLPPSDEQYF.

In the case of this clone: One end of the junction does not line up with germline, which may come from a read error. The chain joins TRBV4-1 to TRBJ1-2; 10 positions match TRBD1. The CDR3 has 15 amino acids. From germline, CDR1 is MGHRA and CDR2 YSYEKL. CDR3 sequence reads: CASSQETGGYYGYTF. In DNA form, the CDR3 reads TGCGCCAGCAGTCAAGAGACAGGGGGCTACTATGGCTACACCTTC.

The chain carries TRBV19 and TRBJ2-5; 7 bases are shared with TRBD1. With 7 bases clipped from V and 7 bases from J, the junction kept 3 bases outside the gene matches. This CDR3 is 11 amino acids long. The germline V gene encodes CDR1 LNHDA and CDR2 SQIVND (reference sequence). The CDR3 loop is CASNSGGTQYF. The CDR3 DNA is TGTGCCAGTAATTCAGGGGGGACCCAGTACTTC.

The V call is TRBV18, the J call TRBJ1-1, with TRBD1 as a possible D gene (6 bases). Trimming left V 6 bases short and J 5 bases short, with 16 bases between. The CDR3 sequence is 14 residues long. The germline gives CDR1 KGHSH, CDR2 LQKENI. The DNA for the CDR3 is TGTGCCAGCTCGTCGGACAGAGCCGGGACTGAAGCTTTCTTT. Its translation is CASSSDRAGTEAFF. The entire variable domain, with the rest obtained from reference TRBV18 and TRBJ1-1, is as follows: NAGVMQNPRHLVRRRGQEARLRCSPMKGHSHVYWYRQLPEEGLKFMVYLQKENIIDESGMPKERFSAEFPKEGPSILRIQQVVRGDSAAYFCASSSDRAGTEAFFGQGTRLTVV.

The J gene is TRBJ1-1, the V gene TRBV19; a possible D gene is TRBD1 (5 bases). Per the germline V gene, CDR1 is LNHDA and CDR2 is SQIVND (reference sequence). The ends were cut back, 6 bases at V and 3 bases at J, with 11 bases in the middle. The CDR3 extends over 13 amino acids. CDR3 loop: CASREAGDTEAFF. In DNA, the CDR3 is TGTGCCAGTAGGGAGGCGGGGGACACTGAAGCTTTCTTT.

The chain recombines TRBV18 with TRBJ2-5; TRBD1 aligns across 8 bases. This CDR3 is built from 21 residues. The ends lost 1 base at V and 2 bases at J; junction bases unmatched: 21. Germline CDR1 KGHSH, CDR2 LQKENI. In DNA form, the CDR3 reads TGTGCCAGCTCACCACGACCTCCGGGACAGGCGGGGCAGGGTTGGCAAGAGACCCAGTACTTC. It specifies CASSPRPPGQAGQGWQETQYF.

This chain links TRBV6-1 with TRBJ1-5; 8 bases are a match to TRBD1. CDR1 is MNHNS and CDR2 is SASEGT in the germline V gene. CDR3 length: 15 amino acids. With 3 bases clipped from V and 4 bases from J, the junction kept 5 bases outside the gene matches. CDR3 nucleotide sequence: TGTGCCAGCAGTGACAGACAGGGGACAAATCAGCCCCAGCATTTT. This translates into CASSDRQGTNQPQHF.

V is TRBV10-3 and J is TRBJ1-2; maybe TRBD1 (5 bases). V was trimmed by 10 bases and J by 11 bases, leaving 29 bases between them. Germline-derived CDR1 and CDR2 are ENHRY and SYGVKD. The CDR3 loop spans 15 amino acids. Written as DNA, the CDR3 is TGTGCCACCCGGGACTCCGACTACAGAAATCGCGGGTACACCTTC. It codes for CATRDSDYRNRGYTF.

This chain joins TRBV19 and TRBJ2-4; D may be TRBD2 (6 bases). The CDR3 has 16 residues. The germline V gene encodes CDR1 LNHDA and CDR2 SQIVND (reference sequence). V lost 1 base and J lost 0, with 10 bases in between. The CDR3 here is CASSIGGELAKNIQYF. The CDR3 DNA reads as TGTGCCAGTAGTATAGGGGGGGAACTAGCCAAAAACATTCAGTACTTC. The full variable domain, with the rest looked up from reference TRBV19 and TRBJ2-4, is DGGITQSPKYLFRKEGQNVTLSCEQNLNHDAMYWYRQDPGQGLRLIYYSQIVNDFQKGDIAEGYSVSREKKESFPLTVTSAQKNPTAFYLCASSIGGELAKNIQYFGAGTRLSVL.

This chain uses TRBV7-9 with TRBJ2-3, with D possibly matching TRBD2 (6 bases). Germline loops: CDR1 SEHNR, CDR2 FQNEAQ (reference sequence). The CDR3 has 15 amino acids. V lost 3 bases and J lost 2, with 12 bases in between. The CDR3: CASSFRGSTTDTQYF. In DNA form, the CDR3 reads TGTGCCAGCAGCTTTCGGGGGTCTACCACAGATACGCAGTATTTT.

V gene TRBV25-1 combines with J gene TRBJ2-7; 8 nucleotides match TRBD1. J was trimmed by 3 bases and V by 3 bases; bases with no gene match: 4. This CDR3 contains 14 residues. Germline loops: CDR1 MGHDK, CDR2 SYGVNS. CDR3 sequence: CASSDPGGGYEQYF. As DNA, the CDR3 is TGTGCCAGCAGTGACCCAGGGGGCGGCTACGAGCAGTACTTC.